The sequence of this TCR beta chain was determined in a study of graft-versus-host responses after intestinal transplantation. Study as a whole: All recipients were given anti-thymocyte globulin induction, and tacrolimus and steroids were then administered for around three years. Study observations and caveats: Present in recipient marrow, GvH clones included some that appeared first in ileum or blood.

The length of the CDR3 is 16 residues. The ends lost 4 bases at V and 0 bases at J; junction bases unmatched: 7. The germline V gene has CDR1 PRHDT and CDR2 FYEKMQ (reference sequence). Sequenced by immunoSEQ multiplex PCR; TCRdb stores in-frame clones only, minus some. The table has about 97,000 clones, 85% to 95% seen once. On this clone itself: Antigen: not known.

The receptor was isolated from a human donor who was the organ donor for an intestinal transplant. Sequencing used unstimulated CD8+ T cells sorted from spleen or lymph node cells, obtained before transplant. This sequence joins TRBV13 and TRBJ2-3; 7 bases are shared with TRBD1. The CDR3 here is CASSSSPTGSTDTQYF. CDR3 sequence (DNA): TGTGCCAGCAGCTCTTCCCCGACAGGGAGCACAGATACGCAGTATTTT.